The source of this T cell receptor (beta chain) is a study of Ad26.COV2.S vaccination and SARS-CoV-2 variants. Treatment in this sample: some 20 received Ad26.COV2.S at low or high dose, single or two shots; about 5 received placebo; per-sample allocation not given. All samples were drawn on day 63, counting from the first vaccine or placebo injection. CDR1 and CDR2 from the germline V gene are SGHAT and FQNNGV. Trimming cost V 5 bases and J 4 bases; bases outside gene matches: 7. The CDR3 covers 15 residues. Assay: immunoSEQ multiplex PCR; the TCRdb copy retains only in-frame clones and omits some. The sample shows 400,000 to 500,000 clones, about 88% of them seen only once.

This sequence was found in a person aged 18 to 59 who received the Ad26.COV2.S COVID-19 vaccine or a placebo. Sequenced here: peripheral blood, sampled in a trial of Ad26.COV2.S vaccine versus placebo. The chain recombines TRBV11-2 with TRBJ2-2, with 7 bases fitting TRBD1. CDR3 sequence: CASSRDRVVTGELFF. Written as DNA, the CDR3 is TGTGCCAGCAGCCGAGACAGGGTCGTCACCGGGGAGCTGTTTTTT.